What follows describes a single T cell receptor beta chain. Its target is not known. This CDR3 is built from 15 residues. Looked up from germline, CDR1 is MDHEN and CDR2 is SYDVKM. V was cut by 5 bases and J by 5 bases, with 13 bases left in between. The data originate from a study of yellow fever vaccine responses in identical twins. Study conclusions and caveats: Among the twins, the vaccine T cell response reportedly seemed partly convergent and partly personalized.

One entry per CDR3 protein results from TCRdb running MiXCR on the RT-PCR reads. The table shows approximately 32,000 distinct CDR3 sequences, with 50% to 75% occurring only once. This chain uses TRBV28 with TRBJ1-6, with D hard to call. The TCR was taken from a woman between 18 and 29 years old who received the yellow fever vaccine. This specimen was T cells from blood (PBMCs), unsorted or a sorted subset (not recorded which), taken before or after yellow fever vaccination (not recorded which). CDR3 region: CASSPGEVNNSPLHF. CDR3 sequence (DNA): TGTGCCAGCAGTCCTGGGGAGGTTAATAATTCACCCCTCCACTTT. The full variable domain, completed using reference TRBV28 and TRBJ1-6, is DVKVTQSSRYLVKRTGEKVFLECVQDMDHENMFWYRQDPGLGLRLIYFSYDVKMKEKGDIPEGYSVSREKKERFSLILESASTNQTSMYLCASSPGEVNNSPLHFGNGTRLTVT.